The T cell receptor beta chain under discussion was sequenced for a study of blood T cell repertoires in COVID-19. Across the study: The study drew acute and convalescent COVID-19 samples from the United States, Italy and Spain. The analysed material was cDNA or gDNA that came from T cells, B-cell-depleted T cells, or PBMCs.

Between the trimmed V and J ends, which lost 1 base and 3 bases, there was a span of 9 bases. CDR3 length: 14 residues. The germline V gene has CDR1 MGHDK and CDR2 SYGVNS. The cohort comprised adults aged about 18 to 89 years residing in some 24 US areas. Exposed study participants had met a COVID-19 case within 2 weeks before entry. Sequencing was performed with immunoSEQ multiplex PCR; in TCRdb, only in-frame clones are kept and a portion is missing. The table records under 450,000 clones, approximately 90% of them present only once. The chain employs TRBV25-1 and TRBJ1-2, with D possibly being TRBD1 (5 bases). The sequenced sample was PBMCs or T cells enriched from blood (not recorded which). The clonotype originates from a woman in her thirties or forties who had been exposed to COVID-19. The CDR3 region has the DNA TGTGCCAGCAGTGAATCAGGGATGTACTATGGCTACACCTTC. Amino acids: CASSESGMYYGYTF.